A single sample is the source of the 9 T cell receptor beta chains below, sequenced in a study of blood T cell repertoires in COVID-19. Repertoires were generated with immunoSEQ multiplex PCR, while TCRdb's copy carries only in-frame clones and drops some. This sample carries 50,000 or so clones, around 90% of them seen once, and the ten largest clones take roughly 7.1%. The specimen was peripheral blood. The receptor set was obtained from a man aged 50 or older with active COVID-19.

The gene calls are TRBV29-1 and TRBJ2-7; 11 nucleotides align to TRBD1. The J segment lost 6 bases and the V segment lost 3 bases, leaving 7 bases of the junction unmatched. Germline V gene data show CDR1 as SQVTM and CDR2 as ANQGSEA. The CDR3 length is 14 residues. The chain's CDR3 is CSVEPRDRGSEQYF. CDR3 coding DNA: TGCAGCGTTGAGCCCAGGGACAGGGGGTCCGAGCAGTACTTC.

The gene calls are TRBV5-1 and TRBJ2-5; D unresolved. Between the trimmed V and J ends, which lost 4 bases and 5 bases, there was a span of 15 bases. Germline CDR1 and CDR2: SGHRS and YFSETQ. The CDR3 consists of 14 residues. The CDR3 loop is CASSLATGQETQYF. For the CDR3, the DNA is TGCGCCAGCAGCCTGGCCACGGGTCAGGAGACCCAGTACTTC. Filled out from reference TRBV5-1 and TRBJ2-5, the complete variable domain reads KAGVTQTPRYLIKTRGQQVTLSCSPISGHRSVSWYQQTPGQGLQFLFEYFSETQRNKGNFPGRFSGRQFSNSRSEMNVSTLELGDSALYLCASSLATGQETQYFGPGTRLLVL.

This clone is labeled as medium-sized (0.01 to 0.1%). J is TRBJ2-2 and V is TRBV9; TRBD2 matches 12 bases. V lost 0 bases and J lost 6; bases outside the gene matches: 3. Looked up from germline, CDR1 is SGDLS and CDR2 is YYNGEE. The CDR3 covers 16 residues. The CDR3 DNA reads TGTGCCAGCAGCGTAGGACTAGCGGGAGTGGCCGGGGAGCTGTTTTTT. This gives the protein CASSVGLAGVAGELFF.

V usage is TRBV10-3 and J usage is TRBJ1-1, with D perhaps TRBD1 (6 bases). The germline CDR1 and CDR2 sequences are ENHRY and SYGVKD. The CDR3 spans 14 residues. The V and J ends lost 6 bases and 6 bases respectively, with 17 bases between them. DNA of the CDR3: TGTGCCATCAGACAGGGTCTTTTTGTAGCTGAAGCTTTCTTT. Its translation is CAIRQGLFVAEAFF.

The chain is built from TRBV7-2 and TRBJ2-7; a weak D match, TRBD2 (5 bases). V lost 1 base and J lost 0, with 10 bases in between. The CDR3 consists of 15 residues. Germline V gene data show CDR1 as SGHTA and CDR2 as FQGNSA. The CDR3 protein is CASSLGGTSSYEQYF. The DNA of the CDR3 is TGTGCCAGCAGCTTAGGAGGTACTAGCTCCTACGAGCAGTACTTC.

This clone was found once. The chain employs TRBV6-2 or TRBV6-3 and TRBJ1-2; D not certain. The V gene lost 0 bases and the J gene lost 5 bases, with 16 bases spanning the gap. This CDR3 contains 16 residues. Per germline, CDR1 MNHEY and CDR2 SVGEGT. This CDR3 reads CASSYSRSAFPYGYTF. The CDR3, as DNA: TGTGCCAGCAGTTACTCGAGGTCAGCTTTTCCTTATGGCTACACCTTC.

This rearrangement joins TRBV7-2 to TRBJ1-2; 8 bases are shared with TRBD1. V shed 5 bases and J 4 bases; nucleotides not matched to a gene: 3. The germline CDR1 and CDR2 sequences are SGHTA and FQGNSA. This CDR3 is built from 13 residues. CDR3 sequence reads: CASSRDRSYGYTF. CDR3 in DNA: TGTGCCAGCAGCCGGGACAGGAGCTATGGCTACACCTTC.

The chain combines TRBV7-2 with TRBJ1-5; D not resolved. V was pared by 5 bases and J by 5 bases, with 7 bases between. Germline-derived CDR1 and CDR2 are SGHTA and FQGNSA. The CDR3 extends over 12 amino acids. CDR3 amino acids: CASSGTHQPQHF. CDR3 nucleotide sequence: TGTGCCAGCAGCGGTACTCATCAGCCCCAGCATTTT.

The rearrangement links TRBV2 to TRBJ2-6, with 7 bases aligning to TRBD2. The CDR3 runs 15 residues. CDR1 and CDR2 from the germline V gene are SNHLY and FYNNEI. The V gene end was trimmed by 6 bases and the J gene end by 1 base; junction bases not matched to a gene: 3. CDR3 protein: CASSGLGSGANVLTF. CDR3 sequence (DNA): TGTGCCAGCAGCGGACTAGGTTCTGGGGCCAACGTCCTGACTTTC. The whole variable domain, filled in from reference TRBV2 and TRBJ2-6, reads EPEVTQTPSHQVTQMGQEVILRCVPISNHLYFYWYRQILGQKVEFLVSFYNNEISEKSEIFDDQFSVERPDGSNFTLKIRSTKLEDSAMYFCASSGLGSGANVLTFGAGSRLTVL.